This T cell receptor beta chain is drawn from a study of spatial heterogeneity in lung cancer. Whole-study context: The donors comprised approximately 72 untreated early-stage non-small cell lung cancer patients. A consistent excess of beta-chain over alpha-chain sequences was detected. The library had UMIs, and each TCR and UMI pair averaged more than ten raw reads.

There are a few counts of this clonotype. This sample's time point: blood at routine non-recurrence follow-up after resection. The authors sequenced whole RNA from tumor, nontumor lung or frozen PBMC without sorting. Carried by each TCR cDNA molecule was a unique molecular identifier. TCRdb analysed the 5' RACE reads with MiXCR anew, one entry per CDR3 protein. This table has roughly 120,000 distinct CDR3 sequences, about 12% appearing once. The clonotype comes from a male donor with early-stage non-small cell lung cancer. The source was PBMCs, collected at follow-up.

The CDR3 DNA reads as TGTGCCAGCAGCCATGGGCAGGGCAATGAGCAGTTCTTC. This translates into CASSHGQGNEQFF. The chain recombines TRBV7-2 with TRBJ2-1; a possible D gene is TRBD1 (5 bases). The germline V gene encodes CDR1 SGHTA and CDR2 FQGNSA. V was shortened by 5 bases and J by 6 bases, with 11 bases between the two germline ends. The CDR3 totals 13 residues.